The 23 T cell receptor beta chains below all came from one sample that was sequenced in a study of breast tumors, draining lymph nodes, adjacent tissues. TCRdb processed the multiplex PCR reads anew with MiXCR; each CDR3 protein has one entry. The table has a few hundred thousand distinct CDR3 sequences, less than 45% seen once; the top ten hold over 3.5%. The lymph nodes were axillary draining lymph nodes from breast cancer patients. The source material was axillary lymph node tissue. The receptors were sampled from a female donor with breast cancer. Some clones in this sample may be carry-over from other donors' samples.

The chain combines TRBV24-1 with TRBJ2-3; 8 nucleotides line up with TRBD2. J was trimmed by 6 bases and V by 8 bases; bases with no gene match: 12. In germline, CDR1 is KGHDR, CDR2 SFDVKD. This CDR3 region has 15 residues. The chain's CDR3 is CATTSIQTSGDTQYF. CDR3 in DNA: TGTGCCACCACTAGTATACAAACTAGCGGCGATACGCAGTATTTT.

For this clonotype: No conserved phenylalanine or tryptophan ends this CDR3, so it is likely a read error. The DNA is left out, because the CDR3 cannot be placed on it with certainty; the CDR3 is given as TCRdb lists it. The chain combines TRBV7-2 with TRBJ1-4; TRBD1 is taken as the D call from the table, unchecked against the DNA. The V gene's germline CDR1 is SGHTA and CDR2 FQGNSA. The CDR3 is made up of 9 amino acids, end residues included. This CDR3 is CASRGTGIY.

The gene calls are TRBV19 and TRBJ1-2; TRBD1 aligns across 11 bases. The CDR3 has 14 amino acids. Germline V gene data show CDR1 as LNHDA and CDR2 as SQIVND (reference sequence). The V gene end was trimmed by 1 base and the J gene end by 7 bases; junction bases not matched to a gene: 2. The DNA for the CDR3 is TGTGCCAGTAGTATAGGGGACAGGGGGTCTGGCTACACCTTC. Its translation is CASSIGDRGSGYTF.

The DNA for the CDR3 is TGTGCCAGCAGCTTAGTCTTGGAGGGCGAGCAGCCCCAGCATTTT. Translated: CASSLVLEGEQPQHF. The rearrangement uses TRBV7-2 and TRBJ1-5; D remains unclear. V lost 1 base and J 7 bases, leaving 14 bases between the germline ends. The CDR3 has 15 residues. The germline V gene encodes CDR1 SGHTA and CDR2 FQGNSA.

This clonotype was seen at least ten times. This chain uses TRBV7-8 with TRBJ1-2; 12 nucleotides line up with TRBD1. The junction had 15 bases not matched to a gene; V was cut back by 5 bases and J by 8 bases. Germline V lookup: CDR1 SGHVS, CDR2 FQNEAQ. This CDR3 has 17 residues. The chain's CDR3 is CASSPRGGQGAVGGYTF. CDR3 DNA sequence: TGTGCCAGCAGCCCCCGTGGGGGACAGGGGGCGGTCGGGGGCTACACCTTC. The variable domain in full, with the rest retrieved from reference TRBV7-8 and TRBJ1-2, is GAGVSQSPRYKVAKRGQDVALRCDPISGHVSLFWYQQALGQGPEFLTYFQNEAQLDKSGLPSDRFFAERPEGSVSTLKIQRTQQEDSAVYLCASSPRGGQGAVGGYTFGSGTRLTVV.

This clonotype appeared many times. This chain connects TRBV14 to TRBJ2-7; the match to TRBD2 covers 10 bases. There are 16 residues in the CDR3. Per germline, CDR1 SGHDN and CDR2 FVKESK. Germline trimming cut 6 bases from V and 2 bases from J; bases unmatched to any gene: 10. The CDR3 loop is CASSRVRLAGAYEQYF. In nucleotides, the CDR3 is TGTGCCAGCAGTCGGGTGAGGCTAGCGGGGGCCTACGAGCAGTACTTC.

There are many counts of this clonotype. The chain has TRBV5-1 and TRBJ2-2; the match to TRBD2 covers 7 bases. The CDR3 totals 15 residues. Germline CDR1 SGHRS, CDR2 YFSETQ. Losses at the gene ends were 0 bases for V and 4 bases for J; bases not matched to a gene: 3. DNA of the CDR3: TGCGCCAGCAGCTTGGTATCGGGGGGCACCGGGGAGCTGTTTTTT. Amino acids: CASSLVSGGTGELFF.

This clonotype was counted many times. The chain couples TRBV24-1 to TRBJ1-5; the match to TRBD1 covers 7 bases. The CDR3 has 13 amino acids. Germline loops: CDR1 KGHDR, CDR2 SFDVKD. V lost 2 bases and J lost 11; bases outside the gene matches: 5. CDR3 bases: TGTGCCACCAGTGATTCAAGGGGGCGCGCCCAGCATTTT. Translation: CATSDSRGRAQHF.

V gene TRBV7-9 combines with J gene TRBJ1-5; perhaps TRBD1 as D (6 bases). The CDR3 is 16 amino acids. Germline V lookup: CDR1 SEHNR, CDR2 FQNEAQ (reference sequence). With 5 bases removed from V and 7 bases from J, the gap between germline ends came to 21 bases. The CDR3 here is CASSQNSGGAAQPQHF. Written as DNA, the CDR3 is TGTGCCAGCAGCCAGAACAGCGGGGGGGCCGCACAGCCCCAGCATTTT.

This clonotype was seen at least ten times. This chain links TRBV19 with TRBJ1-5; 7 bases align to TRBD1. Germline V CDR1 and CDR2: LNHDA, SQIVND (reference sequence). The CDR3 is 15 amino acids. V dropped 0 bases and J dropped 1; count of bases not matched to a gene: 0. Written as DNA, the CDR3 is TGTGCCAGTAGTATAGACAGGGGGAGCAATCAGCCCCAGCATTTT. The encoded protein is CASSIDRGSNQPQHF.

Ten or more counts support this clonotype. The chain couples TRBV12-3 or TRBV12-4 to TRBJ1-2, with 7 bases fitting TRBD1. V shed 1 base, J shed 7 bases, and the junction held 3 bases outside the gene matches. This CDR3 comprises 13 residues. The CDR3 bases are TGTGCCAGCAGTTTAGGGGCAGGGGGTGGCTACACCTTC. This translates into CASSLGAGGGYTF.

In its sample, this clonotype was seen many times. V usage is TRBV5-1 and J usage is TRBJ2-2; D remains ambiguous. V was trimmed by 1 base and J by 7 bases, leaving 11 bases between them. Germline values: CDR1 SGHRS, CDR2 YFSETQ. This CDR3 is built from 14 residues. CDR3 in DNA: TGCGCCAGCAGCTTGACAGTTCAAGGCGGGGAGCTGTTTTTT. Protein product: CASSLTVQGGELFF.

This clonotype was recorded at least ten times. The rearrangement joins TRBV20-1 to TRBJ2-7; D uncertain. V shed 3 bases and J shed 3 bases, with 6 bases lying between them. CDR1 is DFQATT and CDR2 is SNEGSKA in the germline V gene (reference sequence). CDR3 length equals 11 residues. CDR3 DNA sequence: TGCAGTGCTAGGCTCGTCTACGAGCAGTACTTC. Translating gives CSARLVYEQYF.

CDR3: CASSLGTSGMGEKLFF. CDR3 DNA sequence: TGCGCCAGCAGCCTCGGGACTAGCGGGATGGGTGAAAAACTGTTTTTT. V and J are TRBV5-1 and TRBJ1-4, with TRBD1 as a possible D gene (5 bases). The V gene's germline CDR1 is SGHRS and CDR2 YFSETQ. The CDR3 extends over 16 amino acids. Trimming shortened V by 4 bases and J by 7 bases, and 20 bases separated the two germline ends.

This chain's CDR3 is CASRGTSGGSTDTQYF. CDR3 DNA sequence: TGTGCCAGCAGGGGGACTAGCGGGGGGTCCACAGATACGCAGTATTTT. The V and J genes are TRBV6-5 and TRBJ2-3; 15 positions agree with TRBD2. Germline V gene lookup returns CDR1 MNHEY and CDR2 SVGAGI. The CDR3 covers 16 residues. V shed 6 bases, J shed 2 bases, and the junction held 3 bases outside the gene matches.

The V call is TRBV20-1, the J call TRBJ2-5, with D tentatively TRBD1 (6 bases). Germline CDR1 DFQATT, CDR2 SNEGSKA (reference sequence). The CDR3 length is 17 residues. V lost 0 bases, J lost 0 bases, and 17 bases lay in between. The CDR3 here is CSARDRRQAPYQETQYF. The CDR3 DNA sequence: TGCAGTGCTAGAGATAGAAGACAGGCACCCTACCAAGAGACCCAGTACTTC.

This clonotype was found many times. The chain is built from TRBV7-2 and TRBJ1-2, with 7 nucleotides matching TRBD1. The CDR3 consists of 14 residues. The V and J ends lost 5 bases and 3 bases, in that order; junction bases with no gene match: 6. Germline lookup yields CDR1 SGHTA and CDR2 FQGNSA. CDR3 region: CASSRGGADYGYTF. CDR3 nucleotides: TGTGCCAGCAGCCGAGGGGGCGCAGACTATGGCTACACCTTC.

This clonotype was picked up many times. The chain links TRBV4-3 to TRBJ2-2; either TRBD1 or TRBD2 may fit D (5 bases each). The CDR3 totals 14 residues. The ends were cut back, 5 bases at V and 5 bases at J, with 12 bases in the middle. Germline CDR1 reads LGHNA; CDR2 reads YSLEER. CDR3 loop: CASSDLGDTGELFF. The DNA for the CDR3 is TGCGCCAGCAGCGACTTGGGGGATACCGGGGAGCTGTTTTTT.

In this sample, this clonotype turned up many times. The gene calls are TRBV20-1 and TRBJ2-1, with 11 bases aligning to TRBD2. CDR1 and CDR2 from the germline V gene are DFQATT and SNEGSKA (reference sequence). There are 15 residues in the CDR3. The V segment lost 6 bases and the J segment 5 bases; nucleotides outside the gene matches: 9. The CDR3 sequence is CSAGLSGRADNEQFF. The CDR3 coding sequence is TGCAGTGCCGGACTTAGCGGGAGGGCCGACAATGAGCAGTTCTTC.

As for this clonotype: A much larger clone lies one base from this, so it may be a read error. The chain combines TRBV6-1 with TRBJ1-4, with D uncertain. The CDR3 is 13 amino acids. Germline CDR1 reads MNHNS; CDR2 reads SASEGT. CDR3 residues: CAISERRNEKLFF. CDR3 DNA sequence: TGTGCCATCAGTGAACGGAGGAATGAAAAACTGTTTTTT.

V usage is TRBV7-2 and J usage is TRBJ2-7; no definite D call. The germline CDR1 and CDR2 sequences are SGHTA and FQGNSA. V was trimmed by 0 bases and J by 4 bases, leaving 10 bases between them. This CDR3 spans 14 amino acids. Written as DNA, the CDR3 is TGTGCCAGCAGCTTAGCGGCCCAAAGGTACGAGCAGTACTTC. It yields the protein CASSLAAQRYEQYF.

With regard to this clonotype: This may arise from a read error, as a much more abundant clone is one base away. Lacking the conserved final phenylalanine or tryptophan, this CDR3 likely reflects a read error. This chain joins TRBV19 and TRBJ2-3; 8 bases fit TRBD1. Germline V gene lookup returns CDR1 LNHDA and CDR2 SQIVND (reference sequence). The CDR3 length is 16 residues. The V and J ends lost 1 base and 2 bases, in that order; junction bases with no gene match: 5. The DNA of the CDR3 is TGTGCCAGTAGTATAGCTGACAGGGGACCCACAGATACGCAGTATTCT. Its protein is CASSIADRGPTDTQYS.

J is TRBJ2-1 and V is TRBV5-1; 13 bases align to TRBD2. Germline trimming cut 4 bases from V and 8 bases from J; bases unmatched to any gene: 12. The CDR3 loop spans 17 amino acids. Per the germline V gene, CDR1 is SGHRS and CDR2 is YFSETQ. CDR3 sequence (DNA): TGCGCCAGCAGCACCCTAAGGACTAGCGGGAGCGGATATGAGCAGTTCTTC. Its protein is CASSTLRTSGSGYEQFF.